A selection of T cell receptor beta chains follows, all from one sample in a study of T-cell memory formation after mild COVID-19. MiXCR, run by TCRdb on the 5' RACE reads, gives a single entry per CDR3 protein. The top ten clones hold about 12% of a sample with approximately 570,000 distinct CDR3 sequences, about 20% of them seen once. Sequencing was done on a sample of PBMCs or a T cell subset sorted from them (not recorded which). These TCRs come from an adult woman who had mild COVID-19 (a few samples of this study predate the infection). Cell type and time point are not known. Both conserved end residues are part of each CDR3.

TRBV7-8	TRBJ2-5	CASSLAHRERETQYF
TRBV6-2/TRBV6-3	TRBJ2-2	CASSYGGTGTGELFF
TRBV3-1	TRBJ1-5	CASSQGDGPNQPQHF
TRBV18	TRBJ1-2	CASSPGTGANYGYTF
TRBV7-9	TRBJ2-7	CASSTHRGQYF
TRBV7-6	TRBJ2-1	CASSFVTQGSYNEQFF
TRBV20-1	TRBJ2-3	CSARYYTDTQYF
TRBV27	TRBJ2-2	CASSLEGVTGELFF
TRBV12-3/TRBV12-4	TRBJ2-4	CASSRGQTLAKNIQYF
TRBV5-1	TRBJ2-3	CASSSISDPTDTQYF
TRBV27	TRBJ2-7	CASSEHGEQYF
TRBV7-6	TRBJ1-6	CASSLGRPGSNSPLHF
TRBV12-3/TRBV12-4	TRBJ2-5	CASSLDDRGPWETQYF
TRBV27	TRBJ2-1	CASRGAGPYNEQFF
TRBV5-5	TRBJ1-2	CASSPTGDGGYTF
TRBV13	TRBJ2-1	CASTRGLAGGMNEQFF
TRBV6-6	TRBJ2-1	CASSGPSGSSYNEQFF
TRBV5-1	TRBJ2-7	CASREESYEQYF
TRBV20-1	TRBJ1-5	CSAITVANQPQHF
TRBV6-2/TRBV6-3	TRBJ2-5	CASSYSTGKTQYF
TRBV5-1	TRBJ1-4	CASSVSGATNEKLFF
TRBV5-1	TRBJ2-5	CASSRPGKGETQYF
TRBV18	TRBJ1-2	CASSSTGGGYGYTF
TRBV18	TRBJ1-1	CASSPIGQGGTEAFF
TRBV3-1	TRBJ1-1	CASSSGFYTEAFF
TRBV7-3	TRBJ2-5	CASSPGLAGEETQYF